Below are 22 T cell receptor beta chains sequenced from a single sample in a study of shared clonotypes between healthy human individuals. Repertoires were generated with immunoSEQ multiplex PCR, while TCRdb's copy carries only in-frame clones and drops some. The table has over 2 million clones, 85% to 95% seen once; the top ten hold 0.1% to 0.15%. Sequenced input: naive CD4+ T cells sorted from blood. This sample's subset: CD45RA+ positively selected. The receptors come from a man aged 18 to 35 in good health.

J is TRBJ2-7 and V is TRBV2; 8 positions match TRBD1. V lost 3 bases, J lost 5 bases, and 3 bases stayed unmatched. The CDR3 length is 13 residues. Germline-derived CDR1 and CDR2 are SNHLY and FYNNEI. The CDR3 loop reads CASSEDRVHEQYF. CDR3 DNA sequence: TGTGCCAGCAGTGAGGACAGGGTGCACGAGCAGTACTTC.

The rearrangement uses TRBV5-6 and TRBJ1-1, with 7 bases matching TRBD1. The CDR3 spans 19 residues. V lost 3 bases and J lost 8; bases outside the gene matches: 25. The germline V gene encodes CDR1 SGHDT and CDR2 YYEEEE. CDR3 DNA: TGTGCCAGCAGCTCCGATGCACGGACGACAGGGTTGCGTCTGGTGGAAGCTTTCTTT. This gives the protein CASSSDARTTGLRLVEAFF. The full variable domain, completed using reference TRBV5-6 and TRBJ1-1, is DAGVTQSPTHLIKTRGQQVTLRCSPKSGHDTVSWYQQALGQGPQFIFQYYEEEERQRGNFPDRFSGHQFPNYSSELNVNALLLGDSALYLCASSSDARTTGLRLVEAFFGQGTRLTVV.

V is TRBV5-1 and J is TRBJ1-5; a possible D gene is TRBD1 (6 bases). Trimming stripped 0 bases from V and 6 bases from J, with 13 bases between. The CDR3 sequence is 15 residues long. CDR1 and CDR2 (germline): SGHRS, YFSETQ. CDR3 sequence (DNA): TGCGCCAGCAGCTTGGCCTCAGGGGAGGGTCAGCCCCAGCATTTT. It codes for CASSLASGEGQPQHF.

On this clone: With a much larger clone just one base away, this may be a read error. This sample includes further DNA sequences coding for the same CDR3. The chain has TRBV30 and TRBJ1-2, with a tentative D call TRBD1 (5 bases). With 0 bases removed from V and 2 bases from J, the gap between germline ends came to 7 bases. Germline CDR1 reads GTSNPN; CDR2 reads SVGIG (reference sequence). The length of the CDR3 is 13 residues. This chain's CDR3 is CAWSVRGNYGYTF. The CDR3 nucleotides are TGTGCCTGGAGTGTACGGGGGAACTATGGCTACACCTTC. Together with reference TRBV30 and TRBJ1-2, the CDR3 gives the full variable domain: SQTIHQWPATLVQPVGSPLSLECTVEGTSNPNLYWYRQAAGRGLQLLFYSVGIGQISSEVPQNLSASRPQDRQFILSSKKLLLSDSGFYLCAWSVRGNYGYTFGSGTRLTVV.

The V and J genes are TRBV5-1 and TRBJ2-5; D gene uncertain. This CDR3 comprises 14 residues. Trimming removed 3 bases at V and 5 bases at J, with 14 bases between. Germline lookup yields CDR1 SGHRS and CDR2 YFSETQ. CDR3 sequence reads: CASSSSTIVETQYF. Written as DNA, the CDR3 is TGCGCCAGCAGCTCTTCAACAATTGTCGAGACCCAGTACTTC.

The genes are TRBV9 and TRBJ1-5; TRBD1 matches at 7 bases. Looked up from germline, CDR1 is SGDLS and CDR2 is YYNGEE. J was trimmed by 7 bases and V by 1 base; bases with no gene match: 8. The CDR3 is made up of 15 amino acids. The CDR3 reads CASSVLGQAGQPQHF. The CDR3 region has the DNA TGTGCCAGCAGCGTACTCGGACAGGCGGGGCAGCCCCAGCATTTT. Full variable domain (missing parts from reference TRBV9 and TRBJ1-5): DSGVTQTPKHLITATGQRVTLRCSPRSGDLSVYWYQQSLDQGLQFLIQYYNGEERAKGNILERFSAQQFPDLHSELNLSSLELGDSALYFCASSVLGQAGQPQHFGDGTRLSIL.

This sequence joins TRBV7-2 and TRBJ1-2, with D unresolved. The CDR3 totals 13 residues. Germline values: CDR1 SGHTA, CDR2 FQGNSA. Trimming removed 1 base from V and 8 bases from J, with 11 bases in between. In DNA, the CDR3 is TGTGCCAGCAGCTTAGGAACCGTGGGGGGCTACACCTTC. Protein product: CASSLGTVGGYTF.

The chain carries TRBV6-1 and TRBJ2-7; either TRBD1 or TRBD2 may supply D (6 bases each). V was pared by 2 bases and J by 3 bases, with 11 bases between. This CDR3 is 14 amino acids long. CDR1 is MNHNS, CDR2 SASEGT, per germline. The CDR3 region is CASSELGGLYEQYF. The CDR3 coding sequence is TGTGCCAGCAGTGAACTAGGGGGACTCTACGAGCAGTACTTC.

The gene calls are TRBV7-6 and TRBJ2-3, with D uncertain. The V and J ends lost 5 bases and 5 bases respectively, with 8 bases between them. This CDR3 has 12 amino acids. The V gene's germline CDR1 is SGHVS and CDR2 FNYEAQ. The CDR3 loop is CASSRALDTQYF. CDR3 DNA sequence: TGTGCCAGCAGCCGAGCCTTAGATACGCAGTATTTT.

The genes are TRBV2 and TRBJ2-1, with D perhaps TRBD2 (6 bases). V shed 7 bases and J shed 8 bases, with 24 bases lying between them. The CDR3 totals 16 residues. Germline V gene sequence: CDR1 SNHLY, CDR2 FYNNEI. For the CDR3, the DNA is TGTGCCAGCACTCAGAGGGACGACGGGAGTAAGGATGAGCAGTTCTTC. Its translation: CASTQRDDGSKDEQFF.

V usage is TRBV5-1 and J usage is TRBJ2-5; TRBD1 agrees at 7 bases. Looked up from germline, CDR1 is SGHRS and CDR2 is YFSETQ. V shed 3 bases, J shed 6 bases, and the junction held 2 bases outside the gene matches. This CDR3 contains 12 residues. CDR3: CASSSGQKTQYF. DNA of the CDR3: TGCGCCAGCAGCTCGGGACAGAAGACCCAGTACTTC.

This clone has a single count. CDR3 sequence reads: CASSDDPRRGQDEKLFF. CDR3 DNA: TGTGCCAGTAGTGACGATCCCAGGAGGGGCCAGGATGAAAAACTGTTTTTT. V and J are TRBV19 and TRBJ1-4; possibly TRBD1 for D (5 bases). Trimming took off 5 bases at V and 6 bases at J, with 22 bases between the two ends. Germline loops: CDR1 LNHDA, CDR2 SQIVND (reference sequence). The CDR3 totals 17 residues.

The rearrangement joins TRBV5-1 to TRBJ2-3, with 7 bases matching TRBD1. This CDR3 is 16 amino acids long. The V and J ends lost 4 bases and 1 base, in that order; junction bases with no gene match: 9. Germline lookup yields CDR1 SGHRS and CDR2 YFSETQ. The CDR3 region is CASSVNRGVGTDTQYF. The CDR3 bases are TGCGCCAGCAGCGTTAACAGGGGTGTAGGCACAGATACGCAGTATTTT. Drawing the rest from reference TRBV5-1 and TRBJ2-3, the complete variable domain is KAGVTQTPRYLIKTRGQQVTLSCSPISGHRSVSWYQQTPGQGLQFLFEYFSETQRNKGNFPGRFSGRQFSNSRSEMNVSTLELGDSALYLCASSVNRGVGTDTQYFGPGTRLTVL.

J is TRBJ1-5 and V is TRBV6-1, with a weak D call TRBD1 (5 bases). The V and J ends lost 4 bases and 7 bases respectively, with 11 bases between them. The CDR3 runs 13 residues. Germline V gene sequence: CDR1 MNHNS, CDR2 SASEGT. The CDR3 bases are TGTGCCAGCAGTGCCGATGGGGACCAGCCCCAGCATTTT. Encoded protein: CASSADGDQPQHF.

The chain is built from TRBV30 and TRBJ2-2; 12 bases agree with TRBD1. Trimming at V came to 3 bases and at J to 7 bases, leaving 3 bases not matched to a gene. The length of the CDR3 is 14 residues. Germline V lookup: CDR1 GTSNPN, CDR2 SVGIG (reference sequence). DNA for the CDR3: TGTGCCTGGAGGGGACAGGGGGCAGGCGGGGAGCTGTTTTTT. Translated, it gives CAWRGQGAGGELFF. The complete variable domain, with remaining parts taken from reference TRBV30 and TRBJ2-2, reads SQTIHQWPATLVQPVGSPLSLECTVEGTSNPNLYWYRQAAGRGLQLLFYSVGIGQISSEVPQNLSASRPQDRQFILSSKKLLLSDSGFYLCAWRGQGAGGELFFGEGSRLTVL.

CDR3 DNA sequence: TGTGCCAGTAGCAAGATCGGACTAGCGGGAGGCGAAAACATTCAGTACTTC. As protein: CASSKIGLAGGENIQYF. The rearrangement uses TRBV19 and TRBJ2-4; TRBD2 aligns across 14 bases. After removal of 6 bases from V and 5 bases from J, the junction contained 9 bases not matched to a gene. Germline V gene lookup returns CDR1 LNHDA and CDR2 SQIVND (reference sequence). The CDR3 is made up of 17 amino acids.

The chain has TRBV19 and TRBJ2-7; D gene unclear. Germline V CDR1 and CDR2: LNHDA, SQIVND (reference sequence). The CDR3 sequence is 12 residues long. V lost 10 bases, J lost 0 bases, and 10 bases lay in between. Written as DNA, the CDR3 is TGTGCCACCGCCAGTAGCTCCTACGAGCAGTACTTC. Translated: CATASSSYEQYF.

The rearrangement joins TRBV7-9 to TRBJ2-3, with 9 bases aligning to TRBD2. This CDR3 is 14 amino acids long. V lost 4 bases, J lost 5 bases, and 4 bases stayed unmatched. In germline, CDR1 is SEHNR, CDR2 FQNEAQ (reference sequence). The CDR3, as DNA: TGTGCCAGCAGCTCGGGACTAGCAGTAGATACGCAGTATTTT. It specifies CASSSGLAVDTQYF.

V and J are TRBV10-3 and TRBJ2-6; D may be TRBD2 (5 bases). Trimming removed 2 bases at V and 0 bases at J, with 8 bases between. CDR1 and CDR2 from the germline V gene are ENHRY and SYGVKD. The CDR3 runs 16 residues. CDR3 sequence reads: CAISEGLRSGANVLTF. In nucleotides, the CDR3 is TGTGCCATCAGTGAGGGACTGCGCTCTGGGGCCAACGTCCTGACTTTC.

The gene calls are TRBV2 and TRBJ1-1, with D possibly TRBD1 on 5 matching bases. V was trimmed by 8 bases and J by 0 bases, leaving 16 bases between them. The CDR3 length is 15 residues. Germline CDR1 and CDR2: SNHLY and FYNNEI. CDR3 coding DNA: TGTGCCAGCGCGTATTCCGGGGCCTTGAACACTGAAGCTTTCTTT. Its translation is CASAYSGALNTEAFF. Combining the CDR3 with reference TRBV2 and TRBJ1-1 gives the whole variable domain EPEVTQTPSHQVTQMGQEVILRCVPISNHLYFYWYRQILGQKVEFLVSFYNNEISEKSEIFDDQFSVERPDGSNFTLKIRSTKLEDSAMYFCASAYSGALNTEAFFGQGTRLTVV.

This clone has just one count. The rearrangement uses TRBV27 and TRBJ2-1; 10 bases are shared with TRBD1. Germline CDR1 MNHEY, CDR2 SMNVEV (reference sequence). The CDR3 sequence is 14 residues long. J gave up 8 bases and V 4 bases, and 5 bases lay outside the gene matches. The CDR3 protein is CASSSDRGLYEQFF. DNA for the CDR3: TGTGCCAGCAGTTCGGACAGGGGGTTATATGAGCAGTTCTTC.

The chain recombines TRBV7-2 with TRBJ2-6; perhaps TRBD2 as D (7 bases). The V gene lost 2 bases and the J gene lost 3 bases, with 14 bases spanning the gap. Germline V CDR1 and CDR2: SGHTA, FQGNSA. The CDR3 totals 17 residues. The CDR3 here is CASSLPGGAGGANVLTF. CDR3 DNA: TGTGCCAGCAGCTTACCTGGGGGGGCTGGTGGGGCCAACGTCCTGACTTTC.